This passage covers 17 T cell receptor beta chains from one sample sequenced in a study of cytomegalovirus exposure and HLA in healthy donors. Clones were sequenced by immunoSEQ multiplex PCR, and TCRdb holds only the in-frame ones, with some missing. The sample carries roughly 200,000 clones, more than 65% recorded once. The sequencing sample was made of PBMCs. These receptors were obtained from a woman younger than 35 in good health and CMV-seropositive.

This clone was counted ten times or more. V and J are TRBV9 and TRBJ1-2; TRBD1 matches 8 bases. CDR1 and CDR2 (germline): SGDLS, YYNGEE. The CDR3 runs 15 residues. V shed 3 bases, J shed 7 bases, and the junction held 11 bases outside the gene matches. The CDR3 sequence is CASSAKTGEMSGYTF. The DNA for the CDR3 is TGTGCCAGCAGCGCTAAGACAGGGGAAATGAGTGGCTACACCTTC.

The rearrangement uses TRBV18 and TRBJ1-1; 7 bases are a match to TRBD1. This CDR3 is built from 16 residues. V trimming: 3 bases; J trimming: 0 bases; junction bases outside the gene matches: 7. Germline V gives CDR1 KGHSH, CDR2 LQKENI. CDR3 amino acids: CASSPWDSRMNTEAFF. In DNA, the CDR3 is TGTGCCAGCTCACCTTGGGACAGCCGTATGAACACTGAAGCTTTCTTT.

The chain recombines TRBV18 with TRBJ1-5; TRBD1 matches at 12 bases. The CDR3 runs 15 residues. Unmatched junction bases numbered 1, after V lost 3 bases and J lost 4 bases. Per the germline V gene, CDR1 is KGHSH and CDR2 is LQKENI. This CDR3 is CASSPGQGANQPQHF. As DNA, the CDR3 is TGTGCCAGCTCACCGGGACAGGGGGCGAATCAGCCCCAGCATTTT.

Points on this clone: One end of the junction is discordant with germline, which a read error may explain. This specimen includes other DNA sequences encoding the same CDR3. The V gene is TRBV27, the J gene TRBJ1-6; D is unresolved. This CDR3 has 15 amino acids. Germline loops: CDR1 MNHEY, CDR2 SMNVEV (reference sequence). CDR3 sequence (DNA): TGTGCCAGCAGTTTGGCGGGGTTTGGTGGTTCACCCCTCCATTTT. Residues: CASSLAGFGGSPLHF.

This chain connects TRBV4-1 to TRBJ2-7; D gene ambiguous. The CDR3 contains 14 residues. The V gene lost 0 bases and the J gene lost 4 bases, with 10 bases spanning the gap. Germline V gene sequence: CDR1 MGHRA, CDR2 YSYEKL. The CDR3 DNA sequence: TGCGCCAGCAGCCAAGATAGATTTTTTTACGAGCAGTACTTC. Its protein is CASSQDRFFYEQYF.

V gene TRBV4-3 combines with J gene TRBJ1-3; TRBD1 might be the D (6 bases). V was cut by 1 base and J by 4 bases, with 14 bases left in between. There are 16 residues in the CDR3. CDR1 is LGHNA and CDR2 is YSLEER in the germline V gene. CDR3 protein: CASSQALRGAGNTIYF. CDR3 coding DNA: TGCGCCAGCAGCCAAGCTCTCCGGGGGGCGGGAAACACCATATATTTT.

The rearrangement links TRBV19 to TRBJ1-5; D is unresolved. The ends were cut back, 3 bases at V and 6 bases at J, with 15 bases in the middle. The CDR3 is 15 amino acids. In germline, CDR1 is LNHDA, CDR2 SQIVND (reference sequence). The CDR3 DNA reads as TGTGCCAGTAGTATTGGATATCAGGTGGGTCAGCCCCAGCATTTT. Protein product: CASSIGYQVGQPQHF.

This clone was seen once. The chain combines TRBV5-1 with TRBJ2-3; 9 nucleotides match TRBD1. The CDR3 sequence is 16 residues long. CDR1 and CDR2 from the germline V gene are SGHRS and YFSETQ. Germline trimming cut 4 bases from V and 4 bases from J; bases unmatched to any gene: 10. The CDR3 region is CASSPRDRVVSDTQYF. The CDR3 coding sequence is TGCGCCAGCAGCCCACGGGACAGGGTCGTGTCAGATACGCAGTATTTT. The whole variable domain, filled in from reference TRBV5-1 and TRBJ2-3, reads KAGVTQTPRYLIKTRGQQVTLSCSPISGHRSVSWYQQTPGQGLQFLFEYFSETQRNKGNFPGRFSGRQFSNSRSEMNVSTLELGDSALYLCASSPRDRVVSDTQYFGPGTRLTVL.

In its sample, this clone was seen once. The chain combines TRBV4-2 with TRBJ1-5, with 10 nucleotides matching TRBD1. Germline CDR1 and CDR2: LGHNA and YNFKEQ. V was clipped by 0 bases and J by 5 bases; unmatched bases: 1. CDR3 size: 15 residues. The CDR3 loop is CASSQEGTGDQPQHF. The CDR3 coding sequence is TGTGCCAGCAGCCAAGAGGGGACAGGGGATCAGCCCCAGCATTTT.

The chain couples TRBV4-1 to TRBJ2-7; TRBD2 might be the D (5 bases). The CDR3 totals 16 residues. Deletions cut 2 bases from V and 1 base from J, with 15 bases between. Germline V lookup: CDR1 MGHRA, CDR2 YSYEKL. The CDR3 is CASSQRTEYISYEQYF. CDR3 sequence (DNA): TGCGCCAGCAGCCAAAGGACTGAGTACATATCCTACGAGCAGTACTTC.

The chain employs TRBV7-9 and TRBJ1-4; D possibly corresponds to TRBD1 (6 bases). Germline loops: CDR1 SEHNR, CDR2 FQNEAQ (reference sequence). Trimming left V 0 bases short and J 6 bases short, with 14 bases between. The CDR3 contains 16 residues. This chain's CDR3 is CASSLATPRGDEKLFF. CDR3 in DNA: TGTGCCAGCAGCTTAGCAACTCCCAGGGGAGATGAAAAACTGTTTTTT.

This chain links TRBV7-2 with TRBJ1-4; the match to TRBD1 covers 11 bases. CDR1 and CDR2 (germline): SGHTA, FQGNSA. This CDR3 has 16 residues. The junction had 7 bases not matched to a gene; V was cut back by 5 bases and J by 5 bases. The CDR3 loop reads CASSPRWTGGNEKLFF. CDR3 in DNA: TGTGCCAGCAGCCCCCGGTGGACAGGGGGCAATGAAAAACTGTTTTTT. The full variable domain, its missing parts supplied by reference TRBV7-2 and TRBJ1-4, is GAGVSQSPSNKVTEKGKDVELRCDPISGHTALYWYRQSLGQGLEFLIYFQGNSAPDKSGLPSDRFSAERTGGSVSTLTIQRTQQEDSAVYLCASSPRWTGGNEKLFFGSGTQLSVL.

V and J are TRBV2 and TRBJ1-4; the D gene is possibly TRBD1 (6 bases). The length of the CDR3 is 12 residues. V gave up 9 bases and J gave up 5 bases, with 10 bases separating them. The germline V gene has CDR1 SNHLY and CDR2 FYNNEI. The CDR3: CASDRKNEKLFF. The CDR3 bases are TGTGCCAGTGACAGGAAAAATGAAAAACTGTTTTTT.

V is TRBV7-8 and J is TRBJ1-2, with D perhaps TRBD1 (5 bases). The CDR3 runs 14 residues. Trimming left V 1 base short and J 11 bases short, with 17 bases between. Germline V gene lookup returns CDR1 SGHVS and CDR2 FQNEAQ. The CDR3 here is CASSLEVVRAVYTF. The CDR3 bases are TGTGCCAGCAGCTTAGAAGTAGTCAGGGCGGTGTACACCTTC.

The chain has TRBV5-4 and TRBJ1-5, with D perhaps matching TRBD1 (6 bases). Between the trimmed V and J ends, which lost 0 bases and 2 bases, there was a span of 6 bases. This CDR3 spans 14 amino acids. CDR1 is SGHNT and CDR2 is YYREEE in the germline V gene (reference sequence). This CDR3 is CASSLEGGNQPQHF. The CDR3 region has the DNA TGTGCCAGCAGCTTGGAGGGGGGCAATCAGCCCCAGCATTTT.

The chain links TRBV14 to TRBJ2-3; TRBD1 is a possible D gene (6 bases). V lost 4 bases and J 2 bases, leaving 13 bases between the germline ends. The germline V gene encodes CDR1 SGHDN and CDR2 FVKESK. The CDR3 sequence is 15 residues long. The CDR3 here is CASSPWDTFTDTQYF. Here the CDR3 DNA reads TGTGCCAGCAGCCCTTGGGACACTTTCACAGATACGCAGTATTTT.

The J gene is TRBJ2-2, the V gene TRBV10-3, with D possibly matching TRBD1 (5 bases). Germline CDR1 reads ENHRY; CDR2 reads SYGVKD. The CDR3 has 16 residues. V dropped 2 bases and J dropped 0 bases, with 10 bases sitting between them. CDR3 DNA: TGTGCCATCAGTGAGGGCACAGGTGCGAACACCGGGGAGCTGTTTTTT. It yields the protein CAISEGTGANTGELFF.